One and the same sample provided the 20 T cell receptor beta chains below, sequenced in a study of T-cell memory formation after mild COVID-19. TCRdb analysed the 5' RACE reads with MiXCR anew, one entry per CDR3 protein. Of about 190,000 distinct CDR3 sequences in the sample, approximately 20% were seen once. The source material was PBMCs or a T cell subset sorted from them (not recorded which). The receptors come from an adult woman who had mild COVID-19 (a few samples of this study predate the infection). Cell type and time point are not known.

Points on this clonotype: The conserved final phenylalanine or tryptophan is absent from the CDR3, which likely points to a read error. The chain has TRBV7-2 and TRBJ2-5; D may be TRBD2 (6 bases). Germline V gives CDR1 SGHTA, CDR2 FQGNSA. V gave up 8 bases and J gave up 2 bases, with 9 bases separating them. The length of the CDR3 is 12 residues. This CDR3 reads CASRRGQETQYL. The CDR3, as DNA: TGTGCCAGCCGCCGGGGGCAAGAGACCCAGTACCTC.

The V and J genes are TRBV2 and TRBJ1-2; D is unresolved. V lost 4 bases and J lost 7, with 4 bases in between. CDR1 is SNHLY and CDR2 is FYNNEI in the germline V gene. The CDR3 length is 10 residues. The CDR3 bases are TGTGCCAGCAGTGCCGGTGGCTACACCTTC. Translating gives CASSAGGYTF.

The CDR3 sequence: CSATPQGFRVETQYF. The CDR3 bases are TGCAGTGCGACACCCCAGGGATTTAGGGTCGAGACCCAGTACTTC. This chain uses TRBV20-1 with TRBJ2-5; D possibly corresponds to TRBD1 (5 bases). This CDR3 is 15 amino acids long. Germline values: CDR1 DFQATT, CDR2 SNEGSKA (reference sequence). Trimming cost V 6 bases and J 5 bases, with 22 bases left between them.

The rearrangement joins TRBV20-1 to TRBJ2-7, with TRBD2 identical over 11 bases. The ends lost 5 bases at V and 4 bases at J; junction bases unmatched: 16. Germline values: CDR1 DFQATT, CDR2 SNEGSKA (reference sequence). This CDR3 has 17 residues. The DNA for the CDR3 is TGCAGTGCTCTTAAACCCCCCACTAGCGGGGGAGGATACGAGCAGTACTTC. It specifies CSALKPPTSGGGYEQYF.

The sample holds a few counts of this clonotype. The chain uses TRBV9 and TRBJ1-1; a possible D gene is TRBD1 (6 bases). The germline V gene has CDR1 SGDLS and CDR2 YYNGEE. Trimming left V 2 bases short and J 1 base short, with 12 bases between. The CDR3 sequence is 15 residues long. CDR3 in amino acids: CASSVFDRTNTEAFF. The CDR3, as DNA: TGTGCCAGCAGCGTTTTTGACAGGACGAACACTGAAGCTTTCTTT.

The gene calls are TRBV7-8 and TRBJ2-1; 9 nucleotides align to TRBD2. Trimming cost V 6 bases and J 0 bases; bases outside gene matches: 18. The CDR3 is 20 residues long. The germline V gene encodes CDR1 SGHVS and CDR2 FQNEAQ. The CDR3 region has the DNA TGTGCCAGCAGAGCTCGACTAGCGGAACACCGAGGAGGCTCCTACAATGAGCAGTTCTTC. Protein sequence: CASRARLAEHRGGSYNEQFF. The complete variable domain, with remaining parts taken from reference TRBV7-8 and TRBJ2-1, reads GAGVSQSPRYKVAKRGQDVALRCDPISGHVSLFWYQQALGQGPEFLTYFQNEAQLDKSGLPSDRFFAERPEGSVSTLKIQRTQQEDSAVYLCASRARLAEHRGGSYNEQFFGPGTRLTVL.

This sequence joins TRBV12-3 or TRBV12-4 and TRBJ1-1; D may be TRBD1 (6 bases). The CDR3 totals 15 residues. V lost 6 bases to trimming and J lost 1 base, with 15 bases between them. CDR3 residues: CASRKSDRRNTEAFF. CDR3 in DNA: TGTGCCAGCAGAAAGAGTGACAGGAGGAACACTGAAGCTTTCTTT.

This clonotype was seen a handful of times. The rearrangement links TRBV2 to TRBJ1-6; TRBD1 might be the D (6 bases). The V gene lost 6 bases and the J gene lost 8 bases, with 17 bases spanning the gap. Per the germline V gene, CDR1 is SNHLY and CDR2 is FYNNEI. The CDR3 loop spans 15 amino acids. The CDR3 DNA reads as TGTGCCAGCAGACCCGACAGGCAAGGACATTCACCCCTCCACTTT. It specifies CASRPDRQGHSPLHF.

J is TRBJ1-1 and V is TRBV5-1; no clear D gene. The germline gives CDR1 SGHRS, CDR2 YFSETQ. Between the trimmed V and J ends, which lost 0 bases and 1 base, there was a span of 13 bases. The CDR3 runs to 16 residues. DNA of the CDR3: TGCGCCAGCAGCTTGGCTTTATGGGCGCAGAACACTGAAGCTTTCTTT. This sequence encodes CASSLALWAQNTEAFF.

The V and J genes are TRBV11-2 and TRBJ2-1; tentative D call: TRBD1 (5 bases). Germline CDR1 and CDR2: SGHAT and FQNNGV. V lost 5 bases and J lost 2, with 10 bases in between. The length of the CDR3 is 14 residues. In DNA form, the CDR3 reads TGTGCCAGCAGCCCAACAGGAGCCTACAATGAGCAGTTCTTC. Translation: CASSPTGAYNEQFF.

The rearrangement uses TRBV11-2 and TRBJ1-2; D gene unclear. The germline CDR1 and CDR2 sequences are SGHAT and FQNNGV. V was shortened by 0 bases and J by 7 bases, with 9 bases between the two germline ends. This CDR3 spans 13 amino acids. The CDR3 reads CASSLDTQSGYTF. CDR3 DNA: TGTGCCAGCAGCTTAGATACTCAGAGTGGCTACACCTTC. The variable domain in full, with the rest retrieved from reference TRBV11-2 and TRBJ1-2, is EAGVAQSPRYKIIEKRQSVAFWCNPISGHATLYWYQQILGQGPKLLIQFQNNGVVDDSQLPKDRFSAERLKGVDSTLKIQPAKLEDSAVYLCASSLDTQSGYTFGSGTRLTVV.

This clonotype was picked up one time. CDR3 nucleotides: TGCAGCGTTCTCCAGGCGGGAGAGACCCAGTACTTC. As protein: CSVLQAGETQYF. The V and J genes are TRBV29-1 and TRBJ2-5, with a possible D match to TRBD2 (5 bases). Trimming stripped 5 bases from V and 4 bases from J, with 11 bases between. Germline V gene sequence: CDR1 SQVTM, CDR2 ANQGSEA. The CDR3 totals 12 residues.

This clonotype was recorded a few times. The rearrangement uses TRBV25-1 and TRBJ1-4; D unclear. V was clipped by 5 bases and J by 7 bases, with 11 bases between them. This CDR3 comprises 13 residues. Germline values: CDR1 MGHDK, CDR2 SYGVNS. This chain's CDR3 is CASSRAGGEKLFF. As DNA, the CDR3 is TGTGCCAGCAGTCGGGCAGGCGGTGAAAAACTGTTTTTT.

J is TRBJ1-2 and V is TRBV4-2, with D possibly matching TRBD1 (5 bases). From germline, CDR1 is LGHNA and CDR2 YNFKEQ. The CDR3 has 17 residues. The V and J ends lost 4 bases and 2 bases respectively, with 20 bases between them. CDR3 amino acids: CASSLEGDRMTNYGYTF. The CDR3, as DNA: TGTGCCAGCAGCCTCGAGGGTGACAGAATGACAAACTATGGCTACACCTTC.

This clonotype was detected ten times or more. This chain connects TRBV9 to TRBJ2-1, with 13 bases identical to TRBD2. The CDR3 has 15 residues. Trimming cost V 3 bases and J 9 bases; bases outside gene matches: 6. Germline CDR1 SGDLS, CDR2 YYNGEE. The CDR3 here is CASSGGTSGALEQFF. CDR3 in DNA: TGTGCCAGCAGCGGAGGGACTAGCGGGGCACTTGAGCAGTTCTTC.

The V call is TRBV5-1, the J call TRBJ2-3; TRBD2 matches at 8 bases. CDR1 and CDR2 (germline): SGHRS, YFSETQ. V lost 5 bases and J lost 6; bases outside the gene matches: 8. The CDR3 is 14 amino acids. CDR3 nucleotides: TGCGCCAGCAGGGTAGCGGGGACGGTGGATACGCAGTATTTT. This codes for CASRVAGTVDTQYF.

The chain uses TRBV3-1 and TRBJ2-5; D may be TRBD2 (6 bases). V was clipped by 6 bases and J by 3 bases, with 14 bases between them. CDR1 and CDR2 (germline): LGHDT, YNNKEL (reference sequence). This CDR3 spans 14 amino acids. CDR3 in amino acids: CASRGEVGEETQYF. The CDR3 DNA follows: TGTGCCAGCAGAGGGGAGGTGGGGGAAGAGACCCAGTACTTC.

The chain links TRBV12-3 or TRBV12-4 to TRBJ1-1, with D uncertain. V was clipped by 6 bases and J by 0 bases, with 11 bases between them. This CDR3 contains 14 residues. CDR3 sequence reads: CASRAGGMNTEAFF. CDR3 sequence (DNA): TGTGCCAGCAGGGCCGGAGGGATGAACACTGAAGCTTTCTTT.

The chain recombines TRBV12-3 or TRBV12-4 with TRBJ2-5; D remains unclear. This CDR3 region has 13 residues. Trimming shortened V by 1 base and J by 4 bases, and 7 bases separated the two germline ends. CDR3 region: CASSLGVGETQYF. DNA for the CDR3: TGTGCCAGCAGTTTAGGAGTTGGAGAGACCCAGTACTTC.

This clonotype occurred a few times. The chain carries TRBV5-1 and TRBJ2-5, with D tentatively TRBD1 or TRBD2 (5 bases each). The CDR3 has 14 residues. The V end lost 3 bases, the J end lost 3 bases, and 12 bases lay between the germline ends. Germline assignment: CDR1 SGHRS and CDR2 YFSETQ. DNA for the CDR3: TGCGCCAGCAGCTGGGCCGGGACGGAAGAGACCCAGTACTTC. It encodes CASSWAGTEETQYF.